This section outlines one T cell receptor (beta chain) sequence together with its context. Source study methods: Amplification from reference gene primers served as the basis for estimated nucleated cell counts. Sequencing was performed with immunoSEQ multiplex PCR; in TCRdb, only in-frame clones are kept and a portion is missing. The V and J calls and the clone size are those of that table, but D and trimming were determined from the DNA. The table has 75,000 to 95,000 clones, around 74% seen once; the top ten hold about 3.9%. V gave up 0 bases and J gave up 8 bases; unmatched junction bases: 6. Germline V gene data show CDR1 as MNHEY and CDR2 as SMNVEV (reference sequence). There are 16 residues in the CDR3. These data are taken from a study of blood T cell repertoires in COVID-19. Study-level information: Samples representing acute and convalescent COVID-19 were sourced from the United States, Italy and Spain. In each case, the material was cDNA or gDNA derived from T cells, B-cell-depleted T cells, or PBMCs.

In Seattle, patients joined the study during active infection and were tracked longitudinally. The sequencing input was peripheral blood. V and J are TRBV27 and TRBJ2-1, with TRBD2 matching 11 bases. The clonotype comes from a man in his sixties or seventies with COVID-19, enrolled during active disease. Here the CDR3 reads CASSLSITSGSHEQFF. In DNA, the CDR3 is TGTGCCAGCAGTTTATCGATCACTAGCGGGAGTCATGAGCAGTTCTTC.